Listed below are T cell receptor beta chains from one sample, sequenced in a study of blood T cell repertoires in COVID-19. Sequencing was performed with immunoSEQ multiplex PCR; in TCRdb, only in-frame clones are kept and a portion is missing. Altogether nearly 60,000 clones are present, 90% being singletons, with the ten largest covering about 13%. The sample comprised peripheral blood. These receptors came from a man aged 55-75 years with active COVID-19. Each CDR3 is given without its conserved first and last residue. The order of the fields is V gene, J gene, CDR3 protein.

TRBV24-1	TRBJ2-1	ATSLRAGGEQF
TRBV6-6	TRBJ1-2	ASISQGSDGYT
TRBV7-3	TRBJ2-2	ASSQRQGAAGELF
TRBV3-1/TRBV3-2	TRBJ1-6	ASSQEGLTGSPLH
TRBV6-1	TRBJ2-1	ASSEEGASYNEQF
TRBV7-9	TRBJ1-2	ASSLGQGLGNYGYT
TRBV25-1	TRBJ2-5	ASSDSGIRETQY
TRBV13	TRBJ2-5	ASSLFRSGAKETQY
TRBV7-9	TRBJ2-3	ASSTSGSTDTQY
TRBV28	TRBJ2-2	ASKARQGNTGELF
TRBV12-3/TRBV12-4	TRBJ1-1	ASRTTDREAF
TRBV7-2	TRBJ1-1	ASSLEGREWVNTEAF
TRBV6-5	TRBJ1-2	ASRSDSSPYYGYT
TRBV7-3	TRBJ2-7	ASSLWPGVSYEQY
TRBV10-3	TRBJ2-2	AIRGLETGELF
TRBV27	TRBJ1-6	ASRLDRTNNSPLH
TRBV12-3/TRBV12-4	TRBJ2-7	ASSFSLPGEQY
TRBV19	TRBJ1-5	ASSVGVQPQH
TRBV29-1	TRBJ1-2	SLRGDYGYT
TRBV9	TRBJ2-3	ASSVDGSDTDTQY
TRBV7-9	TRBJ1-4	ASSLFGSEKLF
TRBV7-2	TRBJ1-1	ASSRTSMNTEAF
TRBV5-6	TRBJ2-2	ASSFRTGNTGELF
TRBV5-5	TRBJ2-7	ASSLTGEGAYEQY
TRBV5-1	TRBJ2-6	ASSFVTGLSGANVLT
TRBV15	TRBJ2-4	ATSRPVDSRGIQY
TRBV7-3	TRBJ2-5	ASSSGLAGAGETQY
TRBV3-1/TRBV3-2	TRBJ2-3	ASSQSGTSGSYPRRSTDTQY
TRBV5-1	TRBJ1-3	ASSLAGGSGNTIY
TRBV7-3	TRBJ2-1	ASSLRAAGAEGEQF
TRBV6-4	TRBJ2-7	ASNRQFRELIYEQY
TRBV29-1	TRBJ1-5	SVAGSNQPQH
TRBV28	TRBJ1-1	ASSTDSLNTEAF
TRBV5-6	TRBJ2-2	ASELRMVAGGGELF
TRBV28	TRBJ1-4	ASSLSAMTKLF
TRBV28	TRBJ1-5	ASTPPPTGTGRGVSNQPQH
TRBV5-1	TRBJ2-7	ASSLVRDHYEQY
TRBV5-1	TRBJ1-5	ASSLDSTSNQPQH
TRBV7-9	TRBJ2-3	ASRRGGPSTDTQY
TRBV29-1	TRBJ2-2	SASTGTGSTGELF
TRBV5-1	TRBJ1-1	ASSLVKGRYTEAF
TRBV11-2	TRBJ2-5	ASSPRDREQTQY
TRBV6-5	TRBJ2-7	ASSTPVEY
TRBV28	TRBJ2-6	ASSSLTPSGANVLT
TRBV4-3	TRBJ2-7	ASSQRDRGHYEQY
TRBV5-1	TRBJ2-6	ASSTGGPGANVLT
TRBV28	TRBJ1-1	ASSRSGTGNTEAF
TRBV15	TRBJ1-6	ATSGDTENSPLH
TRBV28	TRBJ1-5	ASSWLQVQPQH
TRBV4-2	TRBJ1-4	ASSQVHGPGEKLF
TRBV3-1/TRBV3-2	TRBJ2-2	ASSQASGGSTGELF
TRBV3-1/TRBV3-2	TRBJ2-7	ASSQGPGDYEQY
TRBV12-3/TRBV12-4	TRBJ1-1	ASSDRGVISF
TRBV2	TRBJ1-3	ARKSSGNTIY